This entry is about one T cell receptor (beta chain). Patients with stable or active relapsing-remitting disease, all of them treatment-naive, made up the multiple sclerosis controls. FACS enriched CD8+ TEMRA cells, while bulk CD8+ and CD4+ were negatively isolated. These data originate in a study of CD8 T cells in Susac syndrome. The RNA, about 0.5 to 1 ug, was put through reverse transcription using random hexamers. Each CDR3 protein is one row after TCRdb ran MiXCR on the immunoSEQ multiplex PCR reads. The top ten hold 0.11% of the sample, which has 250,000 to 300,000 distinct CDR3 sequences, roughly 85% seen once. Germline lookup yields CDR1 SGHKS and CDR2 YYEKEE (reference sequence). V gave up 3 bases and J gave up 6 bases, with 16 bases separating them. The CDR3 has 15 residues.

The source material was CD8+ T cells from PBMCs. This TCR was recovered from a human donor with multiple sclerosis. This chain connects TRBV5-5 to TRBJ2-1; D might be TRBD2 (7 bases). The CDR3 DNA sequence: TGTGCCAGCAGCTATTCGGGGGGCGGACTCAATGAGCAGTTCTTC. Protein product: CASSYSGGGLNEQFF.